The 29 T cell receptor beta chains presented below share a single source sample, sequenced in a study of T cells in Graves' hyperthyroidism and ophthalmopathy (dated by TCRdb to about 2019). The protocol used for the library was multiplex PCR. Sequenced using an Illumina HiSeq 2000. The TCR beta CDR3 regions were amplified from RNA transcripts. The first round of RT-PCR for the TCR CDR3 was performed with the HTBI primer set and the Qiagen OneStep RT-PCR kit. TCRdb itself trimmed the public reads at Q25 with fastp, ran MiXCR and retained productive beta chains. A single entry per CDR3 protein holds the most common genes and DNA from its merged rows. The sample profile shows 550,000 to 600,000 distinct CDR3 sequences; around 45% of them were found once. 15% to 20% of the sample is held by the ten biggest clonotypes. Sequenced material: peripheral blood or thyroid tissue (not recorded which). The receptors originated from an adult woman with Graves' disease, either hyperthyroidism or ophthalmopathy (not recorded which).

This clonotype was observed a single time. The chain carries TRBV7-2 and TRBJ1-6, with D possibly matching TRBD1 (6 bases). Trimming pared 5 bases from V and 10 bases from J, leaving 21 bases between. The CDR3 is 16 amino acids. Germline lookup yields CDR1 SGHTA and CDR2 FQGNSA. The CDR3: CASSSFGGAFGSPLHF. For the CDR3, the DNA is TGTGCCAGCAGCAGCTTCGGGGGGGCCTTCGGGTCACCCCTCCACTTT.

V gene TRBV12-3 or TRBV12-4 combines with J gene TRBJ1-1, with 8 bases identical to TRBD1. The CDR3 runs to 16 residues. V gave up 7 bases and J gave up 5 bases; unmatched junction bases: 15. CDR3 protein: CASTPLRRTGRTEAFF. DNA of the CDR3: TGTGCCAGCACCCCCCTACGTAGGACAGGGAGGACTGAAGCTTTCTTT.

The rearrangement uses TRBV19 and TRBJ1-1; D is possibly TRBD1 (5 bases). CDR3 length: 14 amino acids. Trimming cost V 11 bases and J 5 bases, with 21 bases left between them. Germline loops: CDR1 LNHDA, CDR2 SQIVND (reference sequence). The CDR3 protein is CAGSISRGSTEAFF. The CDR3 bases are TGTGCCGGCAGTATATCGCGGGGGTCAACTGAAGCTTTCTTT.

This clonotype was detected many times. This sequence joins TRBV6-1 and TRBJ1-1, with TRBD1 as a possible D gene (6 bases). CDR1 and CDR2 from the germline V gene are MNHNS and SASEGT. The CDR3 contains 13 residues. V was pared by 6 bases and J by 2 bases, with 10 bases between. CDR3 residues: CASRSGVNTEAFF. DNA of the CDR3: TGTGCCAGCAGATCAGGGGTAAACACTGAAGCTTTCTTT.

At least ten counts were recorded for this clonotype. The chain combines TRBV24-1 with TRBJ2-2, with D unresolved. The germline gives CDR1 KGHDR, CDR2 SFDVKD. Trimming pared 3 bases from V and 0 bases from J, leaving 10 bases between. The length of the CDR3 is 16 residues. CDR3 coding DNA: TGTGCCACCAGTGATGTCACAGCAGCGAACACCGGGGAGCTGTTTTTT. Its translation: CATSDVTAANTGELFF.

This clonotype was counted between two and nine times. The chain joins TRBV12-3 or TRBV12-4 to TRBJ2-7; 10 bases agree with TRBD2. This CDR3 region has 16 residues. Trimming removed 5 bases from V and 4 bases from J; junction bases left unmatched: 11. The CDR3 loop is CASSGGASGRGYEQYF. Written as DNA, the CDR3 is TGTGCCAGCAGTGGAGGGGCTAGCGGGAGAGGATACGAGCAGTACTTC.

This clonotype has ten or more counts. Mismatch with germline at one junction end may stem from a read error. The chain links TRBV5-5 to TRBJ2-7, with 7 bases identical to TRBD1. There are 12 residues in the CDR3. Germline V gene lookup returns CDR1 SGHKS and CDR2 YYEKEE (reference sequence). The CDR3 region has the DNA TGTGCCTGCAGTACAACAGGGGCCGAGCAGTACTTC. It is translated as CACSTTGAEQYF.

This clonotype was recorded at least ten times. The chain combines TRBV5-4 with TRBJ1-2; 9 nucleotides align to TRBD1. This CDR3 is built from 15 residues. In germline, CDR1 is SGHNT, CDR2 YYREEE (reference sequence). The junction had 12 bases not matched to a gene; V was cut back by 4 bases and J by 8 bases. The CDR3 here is CASSRSATGGRGYTF. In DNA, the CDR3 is TGTGCCAGCAGCCGAAGCGCGACAGGGGGTCGAGGCTACACCTTC.

The DNA of the CDR3 is TGTGCCACCAGTGACGTCCGGACAGACCGTGACTATGGCTACACCTTC. It is translated as CATSDVRTDRDYGYTF. V is TRBV24-1 and J is TRBJ1-2; TRBD1 might be the D (6 bases). The CDR3 length is 16 residues. Germline values: CDR1 KGHDR, CDR2 SFDVKD. Trimming removed 4 bases at V and 3 bases at J, with 17 bases between.

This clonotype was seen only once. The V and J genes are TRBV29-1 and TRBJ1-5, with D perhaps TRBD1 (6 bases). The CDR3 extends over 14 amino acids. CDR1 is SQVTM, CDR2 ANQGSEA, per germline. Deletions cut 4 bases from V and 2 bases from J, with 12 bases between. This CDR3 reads CSVALGGGNQPQHF. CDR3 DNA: TGCAGCGTTGCCCTGGGGGGCGGCAATCAGCCCCAGCATTTT.

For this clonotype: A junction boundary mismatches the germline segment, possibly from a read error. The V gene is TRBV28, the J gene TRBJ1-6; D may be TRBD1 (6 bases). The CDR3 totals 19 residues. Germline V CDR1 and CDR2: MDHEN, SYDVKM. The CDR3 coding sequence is TGTGCCAGCAGTGCACTGGACAGAGCCGGGAGCTCCTATAATTCACCCCCCCACTTT. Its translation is CASSALDRAGSSYNSPPHF.

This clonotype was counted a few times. The CDR3 bases are TGTGCCAGCAGCCCGCTTAGAGGGCAAGAGACCCAGTACTTC. This sequence encodes CASSPLRGQETQYF. The gene calls are TRBV10-3 and TRBJ2-5; TRBD2 is a possible D gene (5 bases). This CDR3 contains 14 residues. CDR1 is ENHRY, CDR2 SYGVKD, per germline. The V end was cut by 10 bases, the J end by 2 bases, with 17 bases between.

CDR3 protein: CSAREGHRDSPLHF. The CDR3 DNA sequence: TGCAGTGCTAGAGAGGGACATAGGGATTCACCCCTCCACTTT. The chain combines TRBV20-1 with TRBJ1-6; D is perhaps TRBD1 (6 bases). There are 14 residues in the CDR3. The germline gives CDR1 DFQATT, CDR2 SNEGSKA (reference sequence). Trimming left V 0 bases short and J 8 bases short, with 11 bases between.

The CDR3 DNA sequence: TGTGCCAGCGAGCCCCCGGGACAGGGCCACGAGCAGTACTTC. Its translation: CASEPPGQGHEQYF. V gene TRBV11-1 combines with J gene TRBJ2-7; 9 bases agree with TRBD1. Unmatched junction bases numbered 10, after V lost 8 bases and J lost 5 bases. Germline-derived CDR1 and CDR2 are SGHAT and FQDESV (reference sequence). The CDR3 runs 14 residues.

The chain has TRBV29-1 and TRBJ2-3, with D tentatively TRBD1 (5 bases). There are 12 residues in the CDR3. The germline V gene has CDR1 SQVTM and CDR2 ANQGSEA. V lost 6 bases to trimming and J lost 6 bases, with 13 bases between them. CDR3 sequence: CSVDQGADTQYF. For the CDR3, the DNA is TGCAGCGTAGACCAAGGGGCGGATACGCAGTATTTT.

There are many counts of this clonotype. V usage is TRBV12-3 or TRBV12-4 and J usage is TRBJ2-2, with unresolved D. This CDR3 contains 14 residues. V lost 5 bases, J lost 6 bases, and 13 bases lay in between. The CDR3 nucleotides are TGTGCCAGCAGTCCGACTGAGGCCCCCGGGGAGCTGTTTTTT. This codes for CASSPTEAPGELFF.

CDR3 amino acids: CASSPMGQGNTGELFF. The DNA for the CDR3 is TGTGCCAGCTCACCAATGGGACAGGGGAACACCGGGGAGCTGTTTTTT. The gene calls are TRBV7-3 and TRBJ2-2; TRBD1 matches 9 bases. Germline assignment: CDR1 SGHTA and CDR2 FQGTGA. This CDR3 is 16 amino acids long. V was pared by 8 bases and J by 1 base, with 8 bases of the junction left unmatched.

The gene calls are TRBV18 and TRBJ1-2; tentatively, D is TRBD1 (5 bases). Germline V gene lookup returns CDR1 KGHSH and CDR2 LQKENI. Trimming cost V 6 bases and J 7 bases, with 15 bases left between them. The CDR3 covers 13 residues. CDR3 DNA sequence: TGTGCCAGCTCCCAGGGTGTCGACGGTGGCTACACCTTC. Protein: CASSQGVDGGYTF.

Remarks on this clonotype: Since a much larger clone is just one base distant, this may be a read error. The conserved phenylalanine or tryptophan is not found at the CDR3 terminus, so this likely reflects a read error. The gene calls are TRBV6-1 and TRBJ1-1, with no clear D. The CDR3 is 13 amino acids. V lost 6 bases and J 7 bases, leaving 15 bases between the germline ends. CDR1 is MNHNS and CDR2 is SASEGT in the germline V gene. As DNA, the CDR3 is TGTGCCAGCAGCGACGGGATTTTTGATGAAGCTTTCTCT. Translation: CASSDGIFDEAFS.

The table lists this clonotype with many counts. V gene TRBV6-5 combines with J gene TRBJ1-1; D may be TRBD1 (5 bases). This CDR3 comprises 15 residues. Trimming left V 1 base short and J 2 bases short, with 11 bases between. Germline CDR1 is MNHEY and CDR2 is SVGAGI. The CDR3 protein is CASSYWGRENTEAFF. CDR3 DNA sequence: TGTGCCAGCAGTTACTGGGGCAGGGAAAACACTGAAGCTTTCTTT.

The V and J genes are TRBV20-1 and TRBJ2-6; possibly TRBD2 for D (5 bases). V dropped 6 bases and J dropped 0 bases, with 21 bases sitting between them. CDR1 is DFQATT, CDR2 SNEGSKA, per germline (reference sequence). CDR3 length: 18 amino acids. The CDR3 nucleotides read TGCAGTGCCGTAATGGGGAGAGCTGGATTCTCTGGGGCCAACGTCCTGACTTTC. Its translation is CSAVMGRAGFSGANVLTF.

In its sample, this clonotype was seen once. The CDR3 is CAISERLYEQYF. CDR3 bases: TGTGCCATCAGTGAGCGTTTGTACGAGCAGTACTTC. J is TRBJ2-7 and V is TRBV10-3; D remains unclear. Trimming stripped 2 bases from V and 4 bases from J, with 6 bases between. Germline V gene data show CDR1 as ENHRY and CDR2 as SYGVKD. The CDR3 sequence is 12 residues long.

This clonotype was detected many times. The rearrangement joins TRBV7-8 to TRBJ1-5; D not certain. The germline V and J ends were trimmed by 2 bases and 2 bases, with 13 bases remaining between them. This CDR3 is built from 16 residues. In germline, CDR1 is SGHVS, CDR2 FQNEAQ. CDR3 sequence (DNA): TGTGCCAGCAGCTTAAGTAGACACACGGGCAATCAGCCCCAGCATTTT. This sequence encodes CASSLSRHTGNQPQHF.

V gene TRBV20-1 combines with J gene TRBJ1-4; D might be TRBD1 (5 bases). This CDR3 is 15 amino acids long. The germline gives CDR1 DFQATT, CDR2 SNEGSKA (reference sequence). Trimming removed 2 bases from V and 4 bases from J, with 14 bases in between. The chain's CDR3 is CSARPSGSSNEKLFF. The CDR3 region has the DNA TGCAGTGCTAGACCCTCAGGGTCCAGTAATGAAAAACTGTTTTTT.

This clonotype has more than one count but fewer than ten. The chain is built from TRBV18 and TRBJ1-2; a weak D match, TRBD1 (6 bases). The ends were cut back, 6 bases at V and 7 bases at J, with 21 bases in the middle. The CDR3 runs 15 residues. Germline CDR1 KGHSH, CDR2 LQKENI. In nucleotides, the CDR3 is TGTGCCAGCTCTACCGCGTTTATCACAGGGACTGGCTACACCTTC. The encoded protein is CASSTAFITGTGYTF.

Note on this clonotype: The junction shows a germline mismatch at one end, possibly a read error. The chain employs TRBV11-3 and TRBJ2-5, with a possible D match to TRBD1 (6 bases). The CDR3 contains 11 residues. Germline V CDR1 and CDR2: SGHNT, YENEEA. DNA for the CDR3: TGTGCCAGCAGCCCCGGGACACCGGTGACCTTC. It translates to CASSPGTPVTF. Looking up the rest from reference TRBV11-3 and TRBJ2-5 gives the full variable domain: EAGVVQSPRYKIIEKKQPVAFWCNPISGHNTLYWYLQNLGQGPELLIRYENEEAVDDSQLPKDRFSAERLKGVDSTLKIQPAELGDSAVYLCASSPGTPVTFGPGTRLLVL.

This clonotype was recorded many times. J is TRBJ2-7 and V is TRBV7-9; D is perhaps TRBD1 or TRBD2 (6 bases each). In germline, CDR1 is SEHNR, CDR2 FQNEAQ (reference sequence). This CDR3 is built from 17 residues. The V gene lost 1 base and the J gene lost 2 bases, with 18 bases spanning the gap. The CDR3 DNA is TGTGCCAGCAGCTTAGGGGGGGCGCGACATATCGCCTACGAGCAGTACTTC. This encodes CASSLGGARHIAYEQYF.

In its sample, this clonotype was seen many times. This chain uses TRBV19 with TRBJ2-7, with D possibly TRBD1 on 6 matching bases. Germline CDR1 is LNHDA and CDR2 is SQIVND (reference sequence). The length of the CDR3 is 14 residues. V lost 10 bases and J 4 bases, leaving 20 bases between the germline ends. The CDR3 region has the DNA TGTGCCACCTCATCAGGGGCTTTAGGGTACGAGCAGTACTTC. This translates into CATSSGALGYEQYF.

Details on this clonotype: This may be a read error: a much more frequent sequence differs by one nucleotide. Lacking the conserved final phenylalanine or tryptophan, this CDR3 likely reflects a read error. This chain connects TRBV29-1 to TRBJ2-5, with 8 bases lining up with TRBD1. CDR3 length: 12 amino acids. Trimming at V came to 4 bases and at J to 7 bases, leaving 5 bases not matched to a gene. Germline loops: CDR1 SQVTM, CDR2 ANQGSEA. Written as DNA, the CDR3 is TGCAGCGTTGCGAGGCAGGGGGCGACCCAGTACCTC. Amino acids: CSVARQGATQYL.